The 8 T cell receptor beta chains listed next were all sequenced from one sample in a study of shared clonotypes between healthy human individuals. TCRdb keeps only in-frame clones here, not all; method: immunoSEQ multiplex PCR. The data contain about 190,000 clones, about 68% of them seen just once; the ten biggest clones take up roughly a tenth. Input material: memory CD4+ T cells sorted from blood. Subset of the sample: CD45RA-negative fraction. The receptor set was obtained from a man aged 25-45 years in good health.

CDR3 in DNA: TGTGCCAGCAGTCCACGGCACAACACAGATACGCAGTATTTT. This encodes CASSPRHNTDTQYF. This rearrangement joins TRBV27 to TRBJ2-3; D unclear. This CDR3 spans 14 amino acids. Between the trimmed V and J ends, which lost 5 bases and 2 bases, there was a span of 11 bases. From germline, CDR1 is MNHEY and CDR2 SMNVEV (reference sequence).

This sequence joins TRBV7-9 and TRBJ2-1; perhaps TRBD2 as D (5 bases). The V gene lost 1 base and the J gene lost 3 bases, with 13 bases spanning the gap. The germline gives CDR1 SEHNR, CDR2 FQNEAQ (reference sequence). CDR3 size: 16 residues. CDR3 in amino acids: CASSLDGVYGYNEQFF. The CDR3 bases are TGTGCCAGCAGCTTAGACGGGGTGTACGGCTACAATGAGCAGTTCTTC.

This chain links TRBV9 with TRBJ2-3; D remains unclear. This CDR3 spans 15 amino acids. Trimming took 0 bases from V and 0 from J, leaving 8 bases between them. Per the germline V gene, CDR1 is SGDLS and CDR2 is YYNGEE. The CDR3 reads CASSVAPGSTDTQYF. The CDR3 DNA follows: TGTGCCAGCAGCGTAGCCCCGGGTAGCACAGATACGCAGTATTTT. The complete variable domain, with remaining parts taken from reference TRBV9 and TRBJ2-3, reads DSGVTQTPKHLITATGQRVTLRCSPRSGDLSVYWYQQSLDQGLQFLIQYYNGEERAKGNILERFSAQQFPDLHSELNLSSLELGDSALYFCASSVAPGSTDTQYFGPGTRLTVL.

The rearrangement links TRBV29-1 to TRBJ2-5, with D uncertain. Germline V gives CDR1 SQVTM, CDR2 ANQGSEA. V was shortened by 4 bases and J by 0 bases, with 6 bases between the two germline ends. The CDR3 spans 12 residues. The CDR3: CSVVFYQETQYF. DNA of the CDR3: TGCAGCGTTGTATTTTACCAAGAGACCCAGTACTTC.

The V call is TRBV13, the J call TRBJ2-7; D may be TRBD1 or TRBD2 (6 bases each). Trimming pared 1 base from V and 2 bases from J, leaving 12 bases between. This CDR3 comprises 15 residues. Germline V gene lookup returns CDR1 PRHDT and CDR2 FYEKMQ (reference sequence). This CDR3 is CASSLEGGKTYEQYF. CDR3 in DNA: TGTGCCAGCAGCTTAGAGGGGGGCAAGACCTACGAGCAGTACTTC.

The chain couples TRBV27 to TRBJ1-1; possibly TRBD1 for D (6 bases). Germline values: CDR1 MNHEY, CDR2 SMNVEV (reference sequence). CDR3 length: 15 residues. The germline V and J ends were trimmed by 3 bases and 2 bases, with 13 bases remaining between them. The CDR3 DNA reads TGTGCCAGCAGTTTCCCGGGGGCCCCTAACACTGAAGCTTTCTTT. Residues: CASSFPGAPNTEAFF.

J is TRBJ1-1 and V is TRBV9; D unresolved. This CDR3 has 15 residues. The V end was cut by 4 bases, the J end by 2 bases, with 15 bases between. Per germline, CDR1 SGDLS and CDR2 YYNGEE. The CDR3 DNA reads as TGTGCCAGCAGCTCCGGACCCCGATTTAACACTGAAGCTTTCTTT. This encodes CASSSGPRFNTEAFF. The variable domain in full, completed from reference TRBV9 and TRBJ1-1, reads DSGVTQTPKHLITATGQRVTLRCSPRSGDLSVYWYQQSLDQGLQFLIQYYNGEERAKGNILERFSAQQFPDLHSELNLSSLELGDSALYFCASSSGPRFNTEAFFGQGTRLTVV.

This clone showed up many times. This sequence joins TRBV6-1 and TRBJ2-7, with D possibly TRBD2 on 5 matching bases. With 6 bases removed from V and 4 bases from J, the gap between germline ends came to 16 bases. CDR3 length: 14 residues. CDR1 is MNHNS and CDR2 is SASEGT in the germline V gene. DNA of the CDR3: TGTGCCAGCAGCCCGGGAATCATCGAGTACGAGCAGTACTTC. This translates into CASSPGIIEYEQYF.